These 24 T cell receptor beta chains originate from one sample sequenced in a study of early T cells in non-severe SARS-CoV-2 infection. MiXCR was run by TCRdb on the 5' RACE reads, yielding one entry per CDR3 protein. The profile shows about 33,000 distinct CDR3 sequences, over 4.5% of them singletons. Sample: whole blood. Receptors originate from an adult who was a healthcare worker with PCR-confirmed SARS-CoV-2 infection or an uninfected control (not recorded which).

This chain connects TRBV2 to TRBJ1-1; no firm D call. The CDR3 spans 13 residues. Deletions cut 3 bases from V and 3 bases from J, with 8 bases between. Germline V gives CDR1 SNHLY, CDR2 FYNNEI. CDR3 bases: TGTGCCAGCAGTGAGGGAGCGTACACTGAAGCTTTCTTT. Protein product: CASSEGAYTEAFF.

The rearrangement joins TRBV28 to TRBJ2-3, with D possibly matching TRBD1 (5 bases). Looked up from germline, CDR1 is MDHEN and CDR2 is SYDVKM. The V gene lost 2 bases and the J gene lost 5 bases, with 14 bases spanning the gap. This CDR3 is 15 amino acids long. CDR3 bases: TGTGCCAGCAGTTTAAGGGGCCCGAAGGGAGATACGCAGTATTTT. This encodes CASSLRGPKGDTQYF.

This clonotype has a count of ten or more. V gene TRBV19 combines with J gene TRBJ2-1, with 12 bases fitting TRBD1. The J segment lost 8 bases and the V segment lost 1 base, leaving 6 bases of the junction unmatched. The V gene's germline CDR1 is LNHDA and CDR2 SQIVND (reference sequence). This CDR3 contains 16 residues. The CDR3 loop reads CASSIGGTGGSDEQFF. CDR3 DNA: TGTGCCAGTAGTATAGGAGGGACAGGGGGCTCGGATGAGCAGTTCTTC. Together with reference TRBV19 and TRBJ2-1, the CDR3 gives the full variable domain: DGGITQSPKYLFRKEGQNVTLSCEQNLNHDAMYWYRQDPGQGLRLIYYSQIVNDFQKGDIAEGYSVSREKKESFPLTVTSAQKNPTAFYLCASSIGGTGGSDEQFFGPGTRLTVL.

This clonotype was recorded many times. This chain uses TRBV4-3 with TRBJ2-6; no firm D call. V was pared by 1 base and J by 2 bases, with 9 bases between. CDR3 length: 16 amino acids. The germline gives CDR1 LGHNA, CDR2 YSLEER. The CDR3 is CASSQVSTPGANVLTF. In DNA, the CDR3 is TGCGCCAGCAGCCAAGTTTCCACTCCTGGGGCCAACGTCCTGACTTTC.

This clonotype was seen ten or more times. V usage is TRBV5-5 and J usage is TRBJ2-2; 10 bases agree with TRBD1. Germline CDR1 is SGHKS and CDR2 is YYEKEE (reference sequence). The V and J ends lost 1 base and 4 bases, in that order; junction bases with no gene match: 4. The CDR3 sequence is 16 residues long. CDR3: CASSLWTGGFTGELFF. CDR3 nucleotide sequence: TGTGCCAGCAGCTTGTGGACAGGGGGTTTCACCGGGGAGCTGTTTTTT.

This clonotype has a count of ten or more. V gene TRBV11-2 combines with J gene TRBJ2-7, with D possibly TRBD1 on 7 matching bases. CDR3 length: 15 amino acids. Germline CDR1 is SGHAT and CDR2 is FQNNGV. V gave up 3 bases and J gave up 4 bases, with 16 bases separating them. CDR3 in amino acids: CASSFPRGAGYEQYF. CDR3 DNA: TGTGCCAGCAGCTTTCCCAGGGGGGCAGGATACGAGCAGTACTTC. The full variable domain, in which reference TRBV11-2 and TRBJ2-7 provide the parts outside the CDR3, is EAGVAQSPRYKIIEKRQSVAFWCNPISGHATLYWYQQILGQGPKLLIQFQNNGVVDDSQLPKDRFSAERLKGVDSTLKIQPAKLEDSAVYLCASSFPRGAGYEQYFGPGTRLTVT.

Details on this clonotype: This could be a read error, since a much larger clone is one nucleotide away. This CDR3 fails to terminate in the conserved phenylalanine or tryptophan, so it likely reflects a read error. The genes are TRBV29-1 and TRBJ2-1; TRBD2 matches at 8 bases. This CDR3 comprises 14 residues. Germline assignment: CDR1 SQVTM and CDR2 ANQGSEA. V gave up 6 bases and J gave up 2 bases; unmatched junction bases: 6. The CDR3: CSVDRAGAYNEQFS. The CDR3 nucleotides are TGCAGCGTGGACAGAGCGGGAGCCTACAATGAGCAGTTCTCC.

Remarks on this clonotype: This could be a read error, since a much larger clone is one nucleotide away. CDR3 residues: CASGSSIGGPDEQFF. The CDR3 DNA follows: TGTGCCAGCGGCTCCAGCATTGGTGGCCCTGATGAGCAGTTCTTC. The chain uses TRBV7-8 and TRBJ2-1; D gene ambiguous. Trimming took off 8 bases at V and 8 bases at J, with 22 bases between the two ends. CDR3 size: 15 residues. Germline V gene sequence: CDR1 SGHVS, CDR2 FQNEAQ.

This clonotype was observed a few times. The chain links TRBV5-4 to TRBJ2-1; D unresolved. The germline gives CDR1 SGHNT, CDR2 YYREEE (reference sequence). Deletions cut 3 bases from V and 8 bases from J, with 15 bases between. CDR3 length: 14 residues. Here the CDR3 reads CASSSGPFPDEQFF. CDR3 sequence (DNA): TGTGCCAGCAGCTCCGGACCGTTCCCCGATGAGCAGTTCTTC.

This clonotype has at least ten counts. The rearrangement uses TRBV10-3 and TRBJ1-1; D is unresolved. Trimming took 4 bases from V and 6 from J, leaving 9 bases between them. This CDR3 comprises 12 residues. Germline CDR1 and CDR2: ENHRY and SYGVKD. The CDR3: CAISGTGSEAFF. The CDR3 region has the DNA TGTGCCATCAGTGGTACGGGTTCTGAAGCTTTCTTT.

This chain connects TRBV11-2 to TRBJ2-1, with 9 positions matching TRBD1. Per the germline V gene, CDR1 is SGHAT and CDR2 is FQNNGV. Trimming cost V 3 bases and J 7 bases; bases outside gene matches: 7. CDR3 size: 15 residues. CDR3 loop: CASSFYRGLRNEQFF. CDR3 in DNA: TGTGCCAGCAGCTTCTACAGGGGGCTTAGGAATGAGCAGTTCTTC. Complete variable domain (other parts from reference TRBV11-2 and TRBJ2-1): EAGVAQSPRYKIIEKRQSVAFWCNPISGHATLYWYQQILGQGPKLLIQFQNNGVVDDSQLPKDRFSAERLKGVDSTLKIQPAKLEDSAVYLCASSFYRGLRNEQFFGPGTRLTVL.

This clonotype was found many times. The chain carries TRBV5-4 and TRBJ2-3; 9 nucleotides line up with TRBD2. CDR1 is SGHNT, CDR2 YYREEE, per germline (reference sequence). The V gene end was trimmed by 0 bases and the J gene end by 8 bases; junction bases not matched to a gene: 22. The length of the CDR3 is 20 residues. The CDR3 sequence: CASSLAINRTSGGPLGTQYF. Here the CDR3 DNA reads TGTGCCAGCAGCTTGGCAATCAATCGCACGAGCGGGGGGCCGCTGGGTACGCAGTATTTT.

The genes are TRBV7-9 and TRBJ2-3; D may be TRBD2 (7 bases). Trimming left V 1 base short and J 6 bases short, with 17 bases between. In germline, CDR1 is SEHNR, CDR2 FQNEAQ (reference sequence). The CDR3 has 16 residues. The CDR3 protein is CASSLGSGGGVDTQYF. CDR3 in DNA: TGTGCCAGCAGCTTAGGTTCGGGGGGCGGCGTGGATACGCAGTATTTT.

This clonotype was picked up many times. The chain has TRBV6-2 or TRBV6-3 and TRBJ1-2; D is undetermined. CDR1 and CDR2 from the germline V gene are MNHEY and SVGEGT. CDR3 length: 13 residues. Trimming pared 4 bases from V and 2 bases from J, leaving 8 bases between. This CDR3 reads CASSLRTNYGYTF. The CDR3 bases are TGTGCCAGCAGTTTGCGGACCAACTATGGCTACACCTTC.

This clonotype was detected ten times or more. V and J are TRBV23-1 and TRBJ2-7; tentatively, D is TRBD2 (6 bases). TRBV23-1 is an open reading frame whose function is uncertain. There are 17 residues in the CDR3. Between the trimmed V and J ends, which lost 7 bases and 4 bases, there was a span of 26 bases. The DNA for the CDR3 is TGCGCCAGCACCCAGAACGGCGGGGTCAGGGATTATTACGAGCAGTACTTC. Its protein is CASTQNGGVRDYYEQYF.

This clonotype was seen at least ten times. The V call is TRBV2, the J call TRBJ2-7; D is perhaps TRBD1 (6 bases). The germline V and J ends were trimmed by 7 bases and 3 bases, with 16 bases remaining between them. Per germline, CDR1 SNHLY and CDR2 FYNNEI. The CDR3 consists of 14 residues. The CDR3 region is CASTRTETVYEQYF. Here the CDR3 DNA reads TGTGCCAGCACCCGGACAGAGACCGTCTACGAGCAGTACTTC.

This chain uses TRBV28 with TRBJ2-1, with 9 nucleotides matching TRBD2. Germline CDR1 and CDR2: MDHEN and SYDVKM. Trimming at V came to 6 bases and at J to 1 base, leaving 4 bases not matched to a gene. There are 15 residues in the CDR3. The CDR3 loop is CASRPTSGSYNEQFF. CDR3 nucleotide sequence: TGTGCCAGCAGACCGACTAGCGGTTCCTACAATGAGCAGTTCTTC.

This clonotype was observed a few times. The J gene is TRBJ2-3, the V gene TRBV4-2; perhaps TRBD1 as D (5 bases). The CDR3 runs to 14 residues. Germline lookup yields CDR1 LGHNA and CDR2 YNFKEQ. Trimming removed 3 bases at V and 5 bases at J, with 12 bases between. CDR3 amino acids: CASSHLDSEDTQYF. Here the CDR3 DNA reads TGTGCCAGCAGCCACCTAGACAGCGAAGATACGCAGTATTTT.

The chain links TRBV5-1 to TRBJ2-5; TRBD2 is a possible D gene (7 bases). Trimming removed 6 bases at V and 4 bases at J, with 19 bases between. The CDR3 is made up of 15 amino acids. Germline lookup yields CDR1 SGHRS and CDR2 YFSETQ. CDR3 protein: CASNKGGASAETQYF. The DNA of the CDR3 is TGCGCCAGCAACAAAGGGGGGGCCTCCGCAGAGACCCAGTACTTC.

This rearrangement joins TRBV20-1 to TRBJ1-2, with D uncertain. Per the germline V gene, CDR1 is DFQATT and CDR2 is SNEGSKA (reference sequence). V dropped 1 base and J dropped 2 bases, with 17 bases sitting between them. CDR3 length equals 16 residues. The CDR3 reads CSARASLADGNYGYTF. In DNA, the CDR3 is TGCAGTGCTAGAGCCTCCTTAGCCGATGGGAACTATGGCTACACCTTC.

This clonotype was counted ten times or more. V and J are TRBV6-5 and TRBJ2-7; D ambiguous. Germline-derived CDR1 and CDR2 are MNHEY and SVGAGI. The CDR3 contains 12 residues. With 10 bases removed from V and 5 bases from J, the gap between germline ends came to 15 bases. CDR3 sequence reads: CATAWGTDEQYF. The CDR3 bases are TGTGCCACCGCTTGGGGAACGGACGAGCAGTACTTC.

This clonotype was recorded a few times. The genes are TRBV5-5 and TRBJ1-4; the D gene is possibly TRBD1 (5 bases). The V gene lost 2 bases and the J gene lost 8 bases, with 13 bases spanning the gap. The CDR3 length is 14 residues. From germline, CDR1 is SGHKS and CDR2 YYEKEE (reference sequence). This CDR3 is CASSFRVGEEKLFF. CDR3 nucleotide sequence: TGTGCCAGCAGCTTCAGGGTAGGAGAAGAAAAACTGTTTTTT.

In this sample, this clonotype turned up many times. The V gene is TRBV12-3 or TRBV12-4, the J gene TRBJ1-5; TRBD1 is a possible D gene (5 bases). The CDR3 consists of 16 residues. The V and J ends lost 3 bases and 3 bases respectively, with 15 bases between them. The CDR3 DNA reads as TGTGCCAGCAGTTTTAGGTCAGGGTGGAACAATCAGCCCCAGCATTTT. It specifies CASSFRSGWNNQPQHF.

This clonotype came up many times. V and J are TRBV20-1 and TRBJ2-7; TRBD1 aligns across 7 bases. Germline V gene sequence: CDR1 DFQATT, CDR2 SNEGSKA (reference sequence). There are 15 residues in the CDR3. The V gene end was trimmed by 2 bases and the J gene end by 2 bases; junction bases not matched to a gene: 9. CDR3 sequence (DNA): TGCAGTGCTAGAACCCCTGAGGGGGCGGCCTACGAGCAGTACTTC. It yields the protein CSARTPEGAAYEQYF.